This record covers a single TCR beta chain. Its antigen is currently not known. No qualities accompany the bases; no much larger clone lies one base away. Healthy HIV-negative adults with no recently reported acute infections or vaccinations were included as donors. Every donor was a Caucasian adult residing in Nashville, Tennessee, USA. Magnetic negative selection was used to enrich CD4+ T cells, after which naive cells were positively selected on CD45RA and the negative fraction became the memory subset. Blood was collected by leukapheresis, and PBMCs were isolated by Ficoll-Histopaque density gradient centrifugation and then cryopreserved in liquid nitrogen vapor phase. Purity and quantity of every magnetically sorted T cell population were checked by analytical flow cytometry. From each sorted fraction, genomic DNA was isolated and quantified by UV absorbance on a Nanodrop 2000c. TCR CDR3 regions were amplified from genomic DNA by multiplex PCR using the deep immunoSEQ assay. Genomic DNA extracted from each cell subset was distributed evenly over all wells of several immunoSEQ 96-well plates, and each plate served as one replicate. For sorted subsets, each replicate PCR was loaded with about 0.2 ug genomic DNA, equivalent to 25,000 to 35,000 T cell genomes. The purified libraries were quantified using a Qubit 3.0 fluorometer, sized with a Bioanalyzer 2100, and then quantified again using the KAPA Library Quantification kit. Every immunoSEQ 96-well plate was sequenced on a separate single-read 150-cycle Illumina NextSeq 550 flow cell. Per the source publication's procedure: Because only junctional sequences without quality scores were contained in the immunoSEQ output, filtering matching that applied to full-length reads could not be performed. Sequences were annotated with PyIR, a Python wrapper for IgBLAST v1.9, using IMGT germline references to assign V/J genes and CDR3. Reads with weak V/J assignments (E-value above 1e-6), missing CDR3, stop codons, out-of-frame junctions, or ambiguous translated residues were removed. V3J clonotypes were defined as sequences sharing the same inferred V gene, J gene, and CDR3 amino acid sequence. To compute the percentage overlap between repertoires, the number of shared unique clonotypes was divided by the size of the smaller repertoire. Richness of each repertoire was evaluated using RTK rarefaction, the Chao1 estimator, and Recon v2.1 estimates of unobserved clonotypes. For all TCRbeta clonotypes obtained by the gDNA method from a few donors, generation probabilities were computed with OLGA. Imported from immuneACCESS, the table was reduced by TCRdb to in-frame sequences with V and J called. These copies leave out some clones; in studies compared against another copy, an unresolved V gene accounts for under half, and the cause of the remainder is not known. That table furnishes V, J and clone size, whereas the DNA furnished D and trimming. This sample gives roughly 2,300,000 clones in total; approximately 90% of them show up just once. The top ten clones comprise about 0.41% of the sample.

The CDR3 contains 17 residues, cysteine and phenylalanine counted. Only CDR3 DNA is held: 51 bases, read in frame from base 1. V and J are trimmed by 5 bases and 4 bases, and the gene matches miss 14 bases of the junction. CDR1 and CDR2, per the germline V gene, are SGHTA and FQGTGA. The data stem from a study of shared clonotypes between healthy human individuals (dated by TCRdb to between 2020 and 2021). Some background on the complete study: A couple of women and three men aged 18 to 49 years were included in the cohort. To estimate repertoire size and how much clonotype sharing occurs between individuals, the study deeply sequenced the blood TCR repertoires of roughly 5 healthy adults. For each donor, three plates each were used for CD4 naive and CD4 memory, two plates were used for CD8 naive, and one plate was used for CD8 memory. Each donor's leukapheresis produced roughly between roughly 0.85 and 9.5 billion PBMCs. To increase sequencing depth and limit assay-specific biases, different laboratories used diverse techniques to prepare libraries and sequence TCR repertoires. The research as a whole found: Rarefaction of sorted-subset datasets indicated incomplete sequencing despite the large sequencing depth. Estimated clonotype richness was generally larger for naive than for memory subsets. Because the study included only a small number of donors, the genetic and exposure-history diversity represented was limited. Sampling was restricted to blood, and TCR repertoires in tissues likely differ from the TCR repertoires found in blood. Across a few donors, 5% to 6% of naive CD4, roughly 3.4% of naive CD8, approximately 2.5% of memory CD4, and around 0.4% of memory CD8 clonotypes were shared. Compared with non-shared clonotypes, the clonotypes found in all four sorted-subset donors had higher generation probabilities. Pairwise subsampling indicated that sequencing depth was expected to affect the degree of clonotype sharing among donors.

The material sequenced was naive CD4+ T cells from PBMCs. What this sample's cell subset or site label stands for: CD45RA+ positively selected. The chain couples TRBV7-3 to TRBJ1-2, with 9 junctional bases fitting TRBD1. This TCR derives from a man younger than 30 in good health. Some clones in this sample may be carry-over from other donors' samples. The sequence in DNA is TGTGCCAGCAGCATCGGCCGGGACAGGGTACGGGGCTATGGCTACACCTTC. Translated, this is CASSIGRDRVRGYGYTF. The full variable domain, completed from the reference TRBV7-3 and TRBJ1-2 proteins outside the CDR3, reads GAGVSQTPSNKVTEKGKYVELRCDPISGHTALYWYRQSLGQGPEFLIYFQGTGAADDSGLPNDRFFAVRPEGSVSTLKIQRTERGDSAVYLCASSIGRDRVRGYGYTFGSGTRLTVV.